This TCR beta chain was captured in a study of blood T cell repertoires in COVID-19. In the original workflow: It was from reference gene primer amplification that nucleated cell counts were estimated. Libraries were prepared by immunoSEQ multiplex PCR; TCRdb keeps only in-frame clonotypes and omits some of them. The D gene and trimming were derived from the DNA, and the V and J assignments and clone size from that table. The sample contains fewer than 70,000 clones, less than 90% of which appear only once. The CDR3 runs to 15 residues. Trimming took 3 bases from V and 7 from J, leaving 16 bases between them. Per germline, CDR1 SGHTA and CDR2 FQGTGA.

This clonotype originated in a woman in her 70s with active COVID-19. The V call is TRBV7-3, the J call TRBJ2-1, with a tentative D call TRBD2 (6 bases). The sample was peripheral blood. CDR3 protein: CASSFGGSKLNEQFF. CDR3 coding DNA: TGTGCCAGCAGCTTTGGGGGGTCGAAATTGAATGAGCAGTTCTTC. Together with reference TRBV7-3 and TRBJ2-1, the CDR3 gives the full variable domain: GAGVSQTPSNKVTEKGKYVELRCDPISGHTALYWYRQSLGQGPEFLIYFQGTGAADDSGLPNDRFFAVRPEGSVSTLKIQRTERGDSAVYLCASSFGGSKLNEQFFGPGTRLTVL.